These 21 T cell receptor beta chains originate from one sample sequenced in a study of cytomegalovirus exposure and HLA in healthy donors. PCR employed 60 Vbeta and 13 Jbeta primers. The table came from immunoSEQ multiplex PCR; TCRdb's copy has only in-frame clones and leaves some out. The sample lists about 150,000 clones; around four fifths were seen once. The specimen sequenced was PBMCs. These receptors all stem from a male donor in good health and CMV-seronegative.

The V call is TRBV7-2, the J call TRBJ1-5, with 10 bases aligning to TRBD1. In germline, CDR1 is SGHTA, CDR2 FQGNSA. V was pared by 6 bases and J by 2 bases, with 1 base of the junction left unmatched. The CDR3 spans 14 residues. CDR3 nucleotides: TGTGCCAGCAGGACAGGGGGCGGCAATCAGCCCCAGCATTTT. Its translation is CASRTGGGNQPQHF.

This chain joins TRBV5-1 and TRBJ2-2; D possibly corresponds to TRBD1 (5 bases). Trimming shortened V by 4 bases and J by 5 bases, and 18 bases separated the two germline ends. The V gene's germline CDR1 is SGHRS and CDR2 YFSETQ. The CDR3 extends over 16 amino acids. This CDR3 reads CASSPETDLETGELFF. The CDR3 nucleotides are TGCGCCAGCAGCCCAGAGACAGACCTGGAGACCGGGGAGCTGTTTTTT.

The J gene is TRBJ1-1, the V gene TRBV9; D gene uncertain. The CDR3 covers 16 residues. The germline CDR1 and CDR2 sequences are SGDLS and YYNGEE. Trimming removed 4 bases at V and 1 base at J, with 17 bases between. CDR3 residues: CASSPRTGRSNTEAFF. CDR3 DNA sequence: TGTGCCAGCAGCCCGCGGACGGGGAGATCGAACACTGAAGCTTTCTTT.

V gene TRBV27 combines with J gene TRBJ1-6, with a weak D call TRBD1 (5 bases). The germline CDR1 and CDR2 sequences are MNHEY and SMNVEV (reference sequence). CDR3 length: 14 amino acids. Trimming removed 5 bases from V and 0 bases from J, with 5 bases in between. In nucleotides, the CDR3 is TGTGCCAGCAGTGACAGCTCCTATAATTCACCCCTCCACTTT. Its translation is CASSDSSYNSPLHF.

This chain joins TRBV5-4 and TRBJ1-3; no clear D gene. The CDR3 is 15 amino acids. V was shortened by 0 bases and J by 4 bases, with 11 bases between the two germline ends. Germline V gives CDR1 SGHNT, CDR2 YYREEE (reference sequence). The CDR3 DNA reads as TGTGCCAGCAGCTTGGGGTCTGGCGGAGGAAACACCATATATTTT. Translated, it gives CASSLGSGGGNTIYF.

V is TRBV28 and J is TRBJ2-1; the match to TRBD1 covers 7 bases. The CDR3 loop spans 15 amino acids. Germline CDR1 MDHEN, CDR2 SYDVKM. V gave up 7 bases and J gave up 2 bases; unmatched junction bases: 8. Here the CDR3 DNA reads TGTGCCAGCACTACGACAGGGTACCCCTACAATGAGCAGTTCTTC. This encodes CASTTTGYPYNEQFF. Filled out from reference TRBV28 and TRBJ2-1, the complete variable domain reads DVKVTQSSRYLVKRTGEKVFLECVQDMDHENMFWYRQDPGLGLRLIYFSYDVKMKEKGDIPEGYSVSREKKERFSLILESASTNQTSMYLCASTTTGYPYNEQFFGPGTRLTVL.

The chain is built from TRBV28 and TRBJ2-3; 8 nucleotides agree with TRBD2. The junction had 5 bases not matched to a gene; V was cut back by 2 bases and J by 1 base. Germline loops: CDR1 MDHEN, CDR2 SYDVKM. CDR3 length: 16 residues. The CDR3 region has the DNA TGTGCCAGCAGTTTAGCACTAGCGGTCGGCACAGATACGCAGTATTTT. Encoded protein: CASSLALAVGTDTQYF.

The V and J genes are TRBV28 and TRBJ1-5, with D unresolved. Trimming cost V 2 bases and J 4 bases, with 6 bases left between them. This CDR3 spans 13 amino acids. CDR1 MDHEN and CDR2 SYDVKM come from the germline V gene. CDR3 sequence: CASSLRENQPQHF. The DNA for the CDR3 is TGTGCCAGCAGTTTACGGGAAAATCAGCCCCAGCATTTT.

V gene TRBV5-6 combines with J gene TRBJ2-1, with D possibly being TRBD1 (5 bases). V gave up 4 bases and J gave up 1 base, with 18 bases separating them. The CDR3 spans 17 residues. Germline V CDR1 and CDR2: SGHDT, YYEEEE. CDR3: CASSPQGSQGSYNEQFF. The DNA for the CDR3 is TGTGCCAGCAGCCCCCAGGGATCCCAGGGATCCTACAATGAGCAGTTCTTC.

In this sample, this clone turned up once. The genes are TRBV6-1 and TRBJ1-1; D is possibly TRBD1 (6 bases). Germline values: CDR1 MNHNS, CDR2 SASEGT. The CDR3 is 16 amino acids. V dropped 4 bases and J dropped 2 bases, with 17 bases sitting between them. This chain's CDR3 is CASSGMAGTKNTEAFF. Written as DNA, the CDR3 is TGTGCCAGCAGTGGCATGGCCGGGACAAAAAACACTGAAGCTTTCTTT.

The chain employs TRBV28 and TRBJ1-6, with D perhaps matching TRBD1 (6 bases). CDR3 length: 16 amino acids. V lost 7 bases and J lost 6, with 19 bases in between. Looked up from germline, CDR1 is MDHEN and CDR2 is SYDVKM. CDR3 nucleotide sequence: TGTGCCAGCATTTCTAACGACAGGCGCCTTAATTCACCCCTCCACTTT. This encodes CASISNDRRLNSPLHF.

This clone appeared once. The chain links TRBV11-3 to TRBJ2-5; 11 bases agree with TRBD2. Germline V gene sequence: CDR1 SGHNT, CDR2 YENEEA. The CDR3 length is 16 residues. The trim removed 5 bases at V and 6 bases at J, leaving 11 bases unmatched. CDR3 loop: CASSQWIAGGWKTQYF. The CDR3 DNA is TGTGCCAGCAGCCAGTGGATAGCGGGAGGGTGGAAGACCCAGTACTTC.

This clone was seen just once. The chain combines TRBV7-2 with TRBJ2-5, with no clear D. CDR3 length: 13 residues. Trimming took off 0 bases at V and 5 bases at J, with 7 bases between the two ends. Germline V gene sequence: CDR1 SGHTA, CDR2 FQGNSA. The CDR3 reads CASSLARMETQYF. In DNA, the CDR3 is TGTGCCAGCAGCTTAGCTAGAATGGAGACCCAGTACTTC.

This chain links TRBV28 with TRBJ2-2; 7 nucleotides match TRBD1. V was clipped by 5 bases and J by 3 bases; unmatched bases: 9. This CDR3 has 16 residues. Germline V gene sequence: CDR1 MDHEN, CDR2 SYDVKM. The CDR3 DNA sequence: TGTGCCAGCAGTCCGGACCAGACAGGGCACACCGGGGAGCTGTTTTTT. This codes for CASSPDQTGHTGELFF.

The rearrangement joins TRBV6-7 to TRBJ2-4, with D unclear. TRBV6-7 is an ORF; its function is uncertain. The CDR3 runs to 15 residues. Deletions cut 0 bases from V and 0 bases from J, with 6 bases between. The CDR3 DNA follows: TGTGCCAGCAGTTACTCCACGGTAGCCAAAAACATTCAGTACTTC. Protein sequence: CASSYSTVAKNIQYF.

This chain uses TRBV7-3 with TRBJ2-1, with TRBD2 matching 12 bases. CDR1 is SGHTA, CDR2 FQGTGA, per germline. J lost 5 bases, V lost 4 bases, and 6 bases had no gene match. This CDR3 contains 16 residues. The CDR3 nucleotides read TGTGCCAGCAGCTCTAGCGGGGGGGTTTTAAACAATGAGCAGTTCTTC. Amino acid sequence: CASSSSGGVLNNEQFF.

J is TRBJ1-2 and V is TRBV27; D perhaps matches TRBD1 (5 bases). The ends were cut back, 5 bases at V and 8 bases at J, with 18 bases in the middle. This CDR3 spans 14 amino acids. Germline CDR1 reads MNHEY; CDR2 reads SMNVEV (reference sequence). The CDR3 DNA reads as TGTGCCAGCAGTCCCTCATGGGGGACTGGCGGCTACACCTTC. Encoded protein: CASSPSWGTGGYTF.

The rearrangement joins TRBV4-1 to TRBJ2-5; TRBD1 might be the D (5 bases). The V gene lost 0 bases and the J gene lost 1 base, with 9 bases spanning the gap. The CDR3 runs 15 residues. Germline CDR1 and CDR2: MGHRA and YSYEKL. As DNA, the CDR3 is TGCGCCAGCAGCCAAGATTGGCAGGGCCAAGAGACCCAGTACTTC. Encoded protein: CASSQDWQGQETQYF.

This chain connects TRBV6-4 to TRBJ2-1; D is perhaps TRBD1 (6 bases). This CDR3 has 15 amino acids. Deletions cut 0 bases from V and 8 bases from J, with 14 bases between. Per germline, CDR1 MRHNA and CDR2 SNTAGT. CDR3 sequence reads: CASSDSGQRTHEQFF. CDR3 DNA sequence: TGTGCCAGCAGTGACTCTGGACAGCGAACCCATGAGCAGTTCTTC.

The CDR3 loop reads CASSEHRGYEQYF. The CDR3, as DNA: TGTGCCAGCAGTGAACACAGGGGATACGAGCAGTACTTC. The V and J genes are TRBV6-4 and TRBJ2-7, with TRBD1 matching over 7 bases. Germline CDR1 reads MRHNA; CDR2 reads SNTAGT. The CDR3 has 13 amino acids. With V trimmed by 3 bases and J by 4 bases, 3 bases remained unmatched.

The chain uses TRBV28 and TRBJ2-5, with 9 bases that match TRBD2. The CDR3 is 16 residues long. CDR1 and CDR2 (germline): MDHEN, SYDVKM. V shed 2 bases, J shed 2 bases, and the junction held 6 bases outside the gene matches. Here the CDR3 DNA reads TGTGCCAGCAGTTTAGGGCCCCTAGCGGGACAAGAGACCCAGTACTTC. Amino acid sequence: CASSLGPLAGQETQYF.